The 8 T cell receptor beta chains given below trace back to one sample, sequenced in a study of T cells after yellow fever vaccination. TCRdb ran MiXCR on the 5' RACE reads and lists one entry per CDR3 protein. The data contain hundreds of thousands of distinct CDR3 sequences, about 13% of them singletons. This sample comprised PBMCs, obtained on the day of the yellow fever booster vaccination. The receptors were sampled from a man between 25 and 39 years old who received the YFV17D yellow fever vaccine.

The genes are TRBV20-1 and TRBJ2-7, with D perhaps being TRBD1 or TRBD2 (5 bases each). The CDR3 consists of 15 residues. Between the trimmed V and J ends, which lost 5 bases and 7 bases, there was a span of 24 bases. Germline loops: CDR1 DFQATT, CDR2 SNEGSKA (reference sequence). The CDR3 reads CSAEFSGTKYGEQYF. In DNA form, the CDR3 reads TGCAGTGCTGAGTTTTCCGGGACCAAATACGGGGAGCAGTACTTC.

The rearrangement joins TRBV5-1 to TRBJ2-7, with D possibly TRBD1 on 6 matching bases. The CDR3 consists of 11 residues. The germline gives CDR1 SGHRS, CDR2 YFSETQ. V was shortened by 6 bases and J by 4 bases, with 8 bases between the two germline ends. The CDR3 DNA follows: TGCGCCAGCAATACAGGGTACGAGCAGTACTTC. This sequence encodes CASNTGYEQYF.

This sequence joins TRBV5-1 and TRBJ2-1; 8 nucleotides match TRBD1. V shed 5 bases, J shed 1 base, and the junction held 5 bases outside the gene matches. Germline V lookup: CDR1 SGHRS, CDR2 YFSETQ. The CDR3 is made up of 15 amino acids. Written as DNA, the CDR3 is TGCGCCAGCAGGCGCACAGGGGGTTCCTACAATGAGCAGTTCTTC. It codes for CASRRTGGSYNEQFF.

The rearrangement uses TRBV12-5 and TRBJ2-7; TRBD1 agrees at 8 bases. CDR3 length equals 13 residues. Germline CDR1 is LGHNT and CDR2 is FRNRAP. With V trimmed by 4 bases and J by 7 bases, 6 bases remained unmatched. Here the CDR3 reads CASGSDRGREQYF. DNA of the CDR3: TGTGCTAGTGGTTCTGACAGGGGCAGAGAGCAGTACTTC.

The rearrangement links TRBV6-2 or TRBV6-3 to TRBJ2-2; D is undetermined. CDR1 and CDR2 (germline): MNHEY, SVGEGT. Trimming stripped 0 bases from V and 3 bases from J, with 5 bases between. This CDR3 has 14 residues. The CDR3 protein is CASSYSVDTGELFF. CDR3 nucleotides: TGTGCCAGCAGTTACTCAGTCGACACCGGGGAGCTGTTTTTT.

The CDR3 nucleotides are TGCAGTGCTAGAGAGGTGCGGGAGAGGAATGAGCAGTTCTTC. Translation gives CSAREVRERNEQFF. This chain links TRBV20-1 with TRBJ2-1; 7 bases fit TRBD2. V was clipped by 0 bases and J by 7 bases; unmatched bases: 6. Germline V gene sequence: CDR1 DFQATT, CDR2 SNEGSKA (reference sequence). CDR3 length: 14 amino acids.

CDR3 sequence reads: CSAIMREGRYTQYF. The CDR3 nucleotides read TGCAGTGCTATAATGCGGGAGGGCCGATATACGCAGTATTTT. This sequence joins TRBV20-1 and TRBJ2-3, with 9 positions matching TRBD2. The length of the CDR3 is 14 residues. V dropped 4 bases and J dropped 7; count of bases not matched to a gene: 9. CDR1 DFQATT and CDR2 SNEGSKA come from the germline V gene (reference sequence).

In this sample, this clonotype turned up a few times. CDR3 sequence: CASSYPGLAVYEQFF. DNA for the CDR3: TGTGCCAGCAGTTACCCGGGACTAGCGGTGTATGAGCAGTTCTTC. The chain has TRBV6-5 and TRBJ2-1; TRBD2 agrees at 11 bases. The CDR3 is made up of 15 amino acids. J gave up 8 bases and V 2 bases, and 5 bases lay outside the gene matches. From germline, CDR1 is MNHEY and CDR2 SVGAGI.